This T cell receptor beta chain was obtained from a study of T-cell reconstitution after alpha-beta-depleted transplantation in children (dated by TCRdb to between 2015 and 2016). In terms of the full investigation: T-cell immune reconstitution after TCRalphabeta/CD19-depleted allogeneic hematopoietic cell transplantation in children was quantitatively tracked in the study by means of TCR repertoire profiling.

This clonotype has ten or more counts. The target of this receptor is not known. No much larger clonotype is one base removed from it; base qualities were not supplied. Per the publication, the treatment or condition label means: allogeneic hematopoietic cell transplantation with graft depleted of TCRalphabeta T cells and CD19 B cells. TCRalphabeta/CD19-depleted allogeneic hematopoietic cell grafts were given to the transplant recipients, all of whom were children. Libraries came from PCR. Sequencer: Illumina HiSeq 2500. TCR libraries were prepared with molecular barcoding, using unique molecular identifiers to normalize TCRbeta repertoire quantification. In TCRdb, the public reads were trimmed at Q25 with fastp and aligned with MiXCR, with productive beta chains retained. For every CDR3 protein sequence, its rows merge into one entry that carries the most common genes and DNA. Recorded for this sample are about 600,000 distinct CDR3 sequences; approximately 22% of them occurred a single time. The ten largest clonotypes hold roughly 13% of the sample.

From a lookup of the germline V gene (reference sequence), CDR1 and CDR2 are SEHNR and FQNEAQ. The germline V and J ends show losses of 3 bases and 0 bases respectively, and no gene match explains 5 bases of the junction. Reading from cysteine to phenylalanine, the CDR3 counts 16 amino acids. Only the CDR3 DNA stays, 48 bases, in frame from base 1. What the work shows at the level of the full study, not this receptor alone: The frequencies of hyperexpanded clones fell over the following months, and after one year, T-cell counts and TCRbeta diversity were mostly attributed to newly produced T cells. In some patients, the high TCRbeta diversity seen at day 60 was put down to recipient T cells and intrathymic progenitors that had survived conditioning. About two months after transplant, the apparently early recovery of alphabetaT-cell counts reportedly depended on just several hundred clones that had expanded rapidly and came from non-depleted graft cells.

The sample was PBMCs, mostly from graft donor cells, taken 360 days after TCRalphabeta/CD19-depleted stem cell transplant. The clonotype was recovered from a boy in the first two years of life who had a stem cell transplant for acute myeloid leukemia, so the T cells may come from the graft donor. This chain joins TRBV7-9 to TRBJ1-3, with 7 bases aligning to TRBD1. CDR3 protein: CASSFGQASSGNTIYF. The sequenced DNA: TGTGCCAGCAGCTTCGGACAGGCTAGCTCTGGAAACACCATATATTTT.